This is a list of T cell receptor beta chains from one sample in a study of blood T cell repertoires in COVID-19. Sequencing was performed with immunoSEQ multiplex PCR; in TCRdb, only in-frame clones are kept and a portion is missing. The sample holds 150,000 to 200,000 clones; nearly 90% are singletons and the top ten take 1.5% to 2%. Sequencing used peripheral blood. Source of these receptors: a young man who had recovered from COVID-19. Each CDR3 is given with its conserved first and last residue. A D gene is named only where the DNA matches it firmly. A row's size may be missing; if present it is once, few, many or a size class.

J gene	D gene	clone size	V gene	CDR3 DNA	CDR3 protein
TRBJ2-1	NA	once	TRBV19	TGTGCCAGTAGTAGCCCGGGACTTCACAATGAGCAGTTCTTC	CASSSPGLHNEQFF
TRBJ2-3	TRBD2	NA	TRBV3-1/TRBV3-2	TGTGCCAGCAGCCACCTAGCGGGAGGGGGGGGTACGCAGTATTTT	CASSHLAGGGGTQYF
TRBJ2-1	TRBD1	NA	TRBV27	TGTGCCAGCAGTTTGGGGACAGGGGGCTTGAATGAGCAGTTCTTC	CASSLGTGGLNEQFF
TRBJ2-7	TRBD1	NA	TRBV29-1	TGCAGCGTTCCCAAACAGGGGAACTCCTACGAGCAGTACTTC	CSVPKQGNSYEQYF
TRBJ2-7	TRBD2	NA	TRBV7-2	TGTGCCAGCAGCTTAAGACTAGCGGGAAACTACGAGCAGTACTTC	CASSLRLAGNYEQYF
TRBJ2-7	NA	NA	TRBV9	TGTGCCAGCAGCGTAGAAGGGGCCAGGGGCTTCTACGAGCAGTACTTC	CASSVEGARGFYEQYF
TRBJ1-2	NA	once	TRBV27	TGTGCCAGCAGTTTTTTTCAGGGGACCGGTTTCGATGGCTACACCTTC	CASSFFQGTGFDGYTF
TRBJ1-1	NA	NA	TRBV6-5	TGTGCCAGCAGTTACGGACAGAACACTGAAGCTTTCTTT	CASSYGQNTEAFF
TRBJ2-1	NA	NA	TRBV5-1	TGCGCCAGCAGCTCGGGGGACAGCCACAATGAGCAGTTCTTC	CASSSGDSHNEQFF
TRBJ2-7	NA	NA	TRBV28	TGTGCCAGCAAGCGGGACAAATATAACTACGAGCAGTACTTC	CASKRDKYNYEQYF
TRBJ1-1	NA	NA	TRBV28	TGTGCCAGCAGGAAGGGGTCGGCGAACACTGAAGCTTTCTTT	CASRKGSANTEAFF
TRBJ1-6	NA	NA	TRBV27	TGTGCCAGCAGTCCGAGACAGGACTTCACCTATAATTCACCCCTCCACTTT	CASSPRQDFTYNSPLHF
TRBJ2-1	NA	NA	TRBV6-5	TGTGCCAGCAGTTACAGGACAGTTTACAATGAGCAGTTCTTC	CASSYRTVYNEQFF
TRBJ2-7	NA	NA	TRBV5-1	TGCGCCAGCAGCCTGGGGCAGTCCTTAACCTACGAGCAGTACTTC	CASSLGQSLTYEQYF
TRBJ1-1	TRBD1	NA	TRBV11-2	TGTGCCAGCAGCCCCCTAGGGGGTCGGACAGGGGGAACTGAAGCTTTCTTT	CASSPLGGRTGGTEAFF
TRBJ2-1	TRBD2	NA	TRBV7-3	TGTGCCAGCAGCTTCTTAGCGGGAGGCTGGAATGAGCAGTTCTTC	CASSFLAGGWNEQFF
TRBJ1-1	NA	NA	TRBV5-1	TGCGCCAGCAGCTTATCCCCAGTAGCATCCGAAGCTTTCTTT	CASSLSPVASEAFF
TRBJ2-1	NA	NA	TRBV5-4	TGTGCCAGCAGCTCCACCGGGACCTACAATGAGCAGTTCTTC	CASSSTGTYNEQFF
TRBJ1-1	NA	NA	TRBV7-2	TGTGCCAGCAGCTTAGGTCAGGGTTTTAGCATGAACACTGAAGCTTTCTTT	CASSLGQGFSMNTEAFF
TRBJ2-5	NA	NA	TRBV4-3	TGCGCCAGCAGCCAAGATCTGGGCGATTTGTACCAAGAGACCCAGTACTTC	CASSQDLGDLYQETQYF
TRBJ1-2	TRBD1	NA	TRBV19	TGTGCCAGTAGTACCGGACAGGGATGGGGGCCTAACTATGGCTACACCTTC	CASSTGQGWGPNYGYTF
TRBJ2-1	NA	NA	TRBV4-3	TGCGCCAGCAGCCCAGGGTCGGAGGGGAATGAGCAGTTCTTC	CASSPGSEGNEQFF
TRBJ1-5	NA	NA	TRBV2	TGTGCCAGCAGCGAGGGATATAGCAATCAGCCCCAGCATTTT	CASSEGYSNQPQHF
TRBJ1-5	NA	NA	TRBV6-2/TRBV6-3	TGTGCCAGCAGTTACTCGATGGAGGATCAGCCCCAGCATTTT	CASSYSMEDQPQHF
TRBJ2-2	TRBD1	NA	TRBV7-9	TGTGCCAGTGGGAACCGGGACAGCACCGGGGAGCTGTTTTTT	CASGNRDSTGELFF
TRBJ2-7	TRBD1	NA	TRBV6-6	TGTGCCAGCAGTTACCAGGGGGTAATATACGAGCAGTACTTC	CASSYQGVIYEQYF
TRBJ1-2	TRBD1	NA	TRBV19	TGTGCCACCCGGACAGGGGTAAACTATGGCTACACCTTC	CATRTGVNYGYTF
TRBJ2-7	NA	NA	TRBV6-5	TGTGCCAGCAGCCCATCCACCCTTAGTTCCTACGAGCAGTACTTC	CASSPSTLSSYEQYF
TRBJ2-7	NA	NA	TRBV9	TGTGCCAGCAGCGTAGAAATGGGGTCGGAGGGTTACGAGCAGTACTTC	CASSVEMGSEGYEQYF
TRBJ1-2	NA	NA	TRBV7-2	TGTGCCAGCAGCCCCTACAACTATGGCTACACCTTC	CASSPYNYGYTF
TRBJ2-5	NA	NA	TRBV6-5	TGTGCCAGCAGTCGAACGTTGGCAGAACAAGAGACCCAGTACTTC	CASSRTLAEQETQYF
TRBJ2-1	TRBD2	NA	TRBV13	TGTGCCAGCAGCTTAGGCCATCAGCGGGAGCTGGACAATGAGCAGTTCTTC	CASSLGHQRELDNEQFF
TRBJ2-2	TRBD2	NA	TRBV6-6	TGTGCCGGTAGACTAGCGGGAGAAACCGGGGAGCTGTTTTTT	CAGRLAGETGELFF
TRBJ1-2	NA	NA	TRBV7-3	TGTGCCAGCAGCCCAGACGCGGGGTATGGCTACACCTTC	CASSPDAGYGYTF
TRBJ2-1	TRBD2	NA	TRBV27	TGTGCCAGCAGTTTAAGGGCTAGCGGGAACAATGAGCAGTTCTTC	CASSLRASGNNEQFF
TRBJ1-3	NA	NA	TRBV19	TGTGCCAGTAGTATCGGTAGCTCTGGAAACACCATATATTTT	CASSIGSSGNTIYF
TRBJ1-6	NA	once	TRBV28	TGTGCCAGCAGTTTACAACAGTATAATTCACCCCTCCACTTT	CASSLQQYNSPLHF
TRBJ1-3	NA	NA	TRBV30	TGTGCCTGGACTCCTGGAAACACCATATATTTT	CAWTPGNTIYF
TRBJ2-4	TRBD2	NA	TRBV19	TGTGCCAGTAGTGGAGGACTAGGCGCTTCTGTCGGGGATATAAGCAAAAACATTCAGTACTTC	CASSGGLGASVGDISKNIQYF
TRBJ1-2	TRBD1	once	TRBV13	TGTGCCAGCAGCCCTAGGACAGGGGTAAATGGCTACACCTTC	CASSPRTGVNGYTF
TRBJ2-5	TRBD1	NA	TRBV5-4	TGTGCCAGCAGCCAGCGGACAGGGGGCTTGGAGACCCAGTACTTC	CASSQRTGGLETQYF
TRBJ1-2	NA	few	TRBV6-1	TGTGCCAGCAGTGACCCGGACAGCTATGGCTACACCTTC	CASSDPDSYGYTF
TRBJ2-7	TRBD1	NA	TRBV4-3	TGCGCCAGCAGCCAAAATCCCCGGGACAGGCCCTACGAGCAGTACTTC	CASSQNPRDRPYEQYF
TRBJ1-4	NA	NA	TRBV2	TGTGCCAGCAGTGAAGCTGGCAGGGGAGGGGAAAAACTGTTTTTT	CASSEAGRGGEKLFF
TRBJ1-6	TRBD1	NA	TRBV19	TGTGCCAGTAGTATGACCACAGGGGTAGGTTCACCCCTCCACTTT	CASSMTTGVGSPLHF
TRBJ2-1	TRBD2	NA	TRBV9	TGTGCCAGCAGCGAGGGACTAGCGGGGATCAATGAGCAGTTCTTC	CASSEGLAGINEQFF
TRBJ2-1	NA	NA	TRBV25-1	TGTGCCAGCCACGACACCTCCTACAATGAGCAGTTCTTC	CASHDTSYNEQFF
TRBJ2-7	TRBD2	NA	TRBV7-9	TGTGCCAGCAGCCCACAACTAGCGGGGGTCTCCTACGAGCAGTACTTC	CASSPQLAGVSYEQYF
TRBJ2-3	NA	once	TRBV6-1	TGTGCCAGCAGTAAAGCGAGGGCCACAGATACGCAGTATTTT	CASSKARATDTQYF
TRBJ2-5	TRBD2	NA	TRBV6-6	TGTGCCAGCAGTTACTCGATTCCCCGGGGAGGGGAGACCCAGTACTTC	CASSYSIPRGGETQYF
TRBJ2-7	NA	NA	TRBV18	TGTGCCAGCTCACCGTCCCGACAGACCATGGACTTC	CASSPSRQTMDF
TRBJ1-5	NA	NA	TRBV25-1	TGTGCCAGCAGTGGTCCGAACGGGCAGCCCCAGCATTTT	CASSGPNGQPQHF
TRBJ1-1	TRBD1	NA	TRBV11-2	TGTGCCAGCAGCTTTGAGGGGGCGCAGGACACTGAAGCTTTCTTT	CASSFEGAQDTEAFF
TRBJ1-1	NA	NA	TRBV5-1	TGCGCCAGCAGCGCTAAACAGGGAGTCGCCACTGAAGCTTTCTTT	CASSAKQGVATEAFF
TRBJ1-1	NA	NA	TRBV28	TGTGCCAGCAGTTTCGGCCAGGCCGGGAACACTGAAGCTTTCTTT	CASSFGQAGNTEAFF
TRBJ1-5	NA	NA	TRBV2	TGTGCCAGCCGGGGGGAGCGAGGGCAGCCCCAGCATTTT	CASRGERGQPQHF
TRBJ2-1	NA	NA	TRBV18	TGTGCCAGCTCACTTTACAGGGTCAATGAGCAGTTCTTC	CASSLYRVNEQFF